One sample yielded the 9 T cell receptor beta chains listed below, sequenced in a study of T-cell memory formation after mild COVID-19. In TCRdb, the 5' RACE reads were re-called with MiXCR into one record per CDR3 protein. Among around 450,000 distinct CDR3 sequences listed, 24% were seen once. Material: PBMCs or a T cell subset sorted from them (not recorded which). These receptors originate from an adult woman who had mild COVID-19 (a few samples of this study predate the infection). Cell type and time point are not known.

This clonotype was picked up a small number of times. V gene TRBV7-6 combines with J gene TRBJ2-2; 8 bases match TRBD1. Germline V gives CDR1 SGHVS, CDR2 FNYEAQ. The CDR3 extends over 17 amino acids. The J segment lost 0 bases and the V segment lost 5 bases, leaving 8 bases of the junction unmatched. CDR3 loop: CASSRTDRGANTGELFF. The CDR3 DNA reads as TGTGCCAGCAGCCGGACTGACAGGGGCGCGAACACCGGGGAGCTGTTTTTT.

CDR3 bases: TGTGCCAGCAGTGAAGCCCGGACAGGGGACGAGCAGTACTTC. Its translation is CASSEARTGDEQYF. The chain has TRBV2 and TRBJ2-7; 9 bases fit TRBD1. Germline V gives CDR1 SNHLY, CDR2 FYNNEI. Trimming at V came to 0 bases and at J to 5 bases, leaving 2 bases not matched to a gene. This CDR3 is 14 amino acids long. The entire variable domain, with the rest obtained from reference TRBV2 and TRBJ2-7, is as follows: EPEVTQTPSHQVTQMGQEVILRCVPISNHLYFYWYRQILGQKVEFLVSFYNNEISEKSEIFDDQFSVERPDGSNFTLKIRSTKLEDSAMYFCASSEARTGDEQYFGPGTRLTVT.

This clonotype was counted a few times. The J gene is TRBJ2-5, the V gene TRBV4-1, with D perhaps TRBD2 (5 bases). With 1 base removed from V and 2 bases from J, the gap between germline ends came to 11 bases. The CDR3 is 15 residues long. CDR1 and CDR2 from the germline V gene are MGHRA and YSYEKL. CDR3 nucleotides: TGCGCCAGCAGCCAAGCTTTCGGACTTCAAGAGACCCAGTACTTC. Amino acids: CASSQAFGLQETQYF.

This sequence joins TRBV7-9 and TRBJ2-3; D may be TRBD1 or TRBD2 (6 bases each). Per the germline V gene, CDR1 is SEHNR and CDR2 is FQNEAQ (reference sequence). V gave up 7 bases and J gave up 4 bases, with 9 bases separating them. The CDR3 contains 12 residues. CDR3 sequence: CASKGGADTQYF. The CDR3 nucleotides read TGTGCCAGCAAGGGGGGCGCAGATACGCAGTATTTT.

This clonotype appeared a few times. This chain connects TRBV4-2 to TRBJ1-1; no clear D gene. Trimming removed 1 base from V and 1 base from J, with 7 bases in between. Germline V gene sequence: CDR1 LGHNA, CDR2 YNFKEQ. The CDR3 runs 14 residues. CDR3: CASSQGIANTEAFF. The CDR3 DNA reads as TGTGCCAGCAGCCAAGGCATAGCGAACACTGAAGCTTTCTTT.

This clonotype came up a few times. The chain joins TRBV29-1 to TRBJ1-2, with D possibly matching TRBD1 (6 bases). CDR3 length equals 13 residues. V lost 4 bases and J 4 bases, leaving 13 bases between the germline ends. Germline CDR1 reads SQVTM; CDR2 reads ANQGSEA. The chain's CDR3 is CSVVGGLGYGYTF. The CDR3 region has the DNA TGCAGCGTTGTGGGGGGGCTTGGCTATGGCTACACCTTC.

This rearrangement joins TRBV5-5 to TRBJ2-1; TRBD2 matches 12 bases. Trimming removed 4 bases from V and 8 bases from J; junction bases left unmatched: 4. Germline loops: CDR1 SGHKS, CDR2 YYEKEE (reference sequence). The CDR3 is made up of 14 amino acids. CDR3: CASSASGGAYEQFF. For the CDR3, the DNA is TGTGCCAGCAGCGCTAGCGGGGGGGCTTATGAGCAGTTCTTC. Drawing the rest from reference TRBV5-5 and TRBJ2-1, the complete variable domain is DAGVTQSPTHLIKTRGQQVTLRCSPISGHKSVSWYQQVLGQGPQFIFQYYEKEERGRGNFPDRFSARQFPNYSSELNVNALLLGDSALYLCASSASGGAYEQFFGPGTRLTVL.

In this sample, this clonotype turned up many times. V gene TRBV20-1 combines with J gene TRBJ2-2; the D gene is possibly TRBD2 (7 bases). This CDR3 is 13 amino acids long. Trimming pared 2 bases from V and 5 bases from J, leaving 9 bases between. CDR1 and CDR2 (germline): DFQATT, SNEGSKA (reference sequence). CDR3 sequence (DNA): TGCAGTGCTAGAAGGGGGGGGACCGGGGAGCTGTTTTTT. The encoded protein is CSARRGGTGELFF.

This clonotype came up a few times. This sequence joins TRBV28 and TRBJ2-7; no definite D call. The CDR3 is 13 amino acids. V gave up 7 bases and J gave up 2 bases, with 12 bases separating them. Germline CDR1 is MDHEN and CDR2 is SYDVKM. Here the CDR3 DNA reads TGTGCCAGCACCCTAACGGGTACCTACGAGCAGTACTTC. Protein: CASTLTGTYEQYF.